The entry below gives a single T cell receptor (beta chain) sequence along with its context. No cognate antigen has been identified for it. One base away there is no much larger clone; base qualities are not given. From the germline V gene, CDR1 is SGHTA and CDR2 is FQGNSA. The CDR3, from cysteine to phenylalanine, totals 15 residues. Only the CDR3 part of the read is kept: 45 bases, read in frame from the first base. Deletion took 7 bases off V and 0 bases off J, with a span of 15 bases between the germline ends. Ficoll-Paque density gradient centrifugation was the method used to isolate PBMCs. The sequencing machine was an Illumina NovaSeq 6000. TCRalpha and TCRbeta cDNA libraries were constructed by 5'RACE with constant-segment primers, with sample barcodes and unique molecular identifiers being introduced. Trizol reagent was used to extract RNA from every sample. Libraries were amplified in two PCR steps, with a second sample barcode and Illumina TruSeq adapters added in the second step. Libraries were sequenced on an Illumina NovaSeq with 2 x 150 bp paired-end reads. In the authors' own workflow: Demultiplexing of reads and collapsing into UMI-guided consensus sequences were performed with migec v1.2.7. Using mixcr v2.1.11, UMI consensuses were aligned to TRA and TRB V and J templates and then assembled into clonotypes. Clonotypes were classified as expanded or contracted when called significant by both edgeR and NoisET, with noise models trained on biological replicates. For edgeR calls, the thresholds were a false discovery rate-adjusted p below 0.01 and a log2 fold-change of 1. As an exploratory analysis of dynamics, PCA with hierarchical clustering was applied to max-normalized trajectories of the 1000 most abundant clonotypes. Separately sequenced CD4+ and CD8+ repertoires were used to assign a CD4 or CD8 phenotype to each responding clone. TCRdb reprocessed the public reads (quality trimming at Q25 with fastp, clone calling with MiXCR) and kept in-frame beta chains. Entries are consolidated by CDR3 protein sequence, retaining the most common genes and DNA. TCRdb, not the original authors, processed these V and J calls. For this sample the table gives about 190,000 distinct CDR3 sequences, of which 15% to 20% were detected only once. 2% to 3% of the sample belongs to the ten largest clones.

This specimen belongs to a study of T-cell memory formation after mild COVID-19 listed by TCRdb under 2021. In the study overall: TCR sequence clusters from the two donors were found to be largely donor specific. In a couple of donors, T-cell clones that expanded and contracted after mild COVID-19 were tracked by sequencing TCRalpha and TCRbeta repertoires over time. Two young, previously healthy adult volunteers made up the cohort, one male and one female. Broader findings and caveats from the paper: Contracting CD4+ clones turned up mainly in the CM and EM memory subsets, whereas EMRA was where CD8+ clones were enriched. The detection of some responding clones in pre-infection memory suggests that pre-existing cross-reactive memory T cells joined the SARS-CoV-2 response. Balanced CD4/CD8 phenotypes were observed for clones contracting from day 15 to 85, whereas a bias towards CD4+ was observed for a second wave of clones expanding from day 15 to 37. The study covered only a couple of mild cases, and larger cohorts including severe cases with pre-infection samples were considered necessary. SARS-CoV-2 specificity was not confirmed for the second-wave clones peaking on day 37.

The rearranged chain carries TRBV7-2 and TRBJ1-2; TRBD1 is a weak D gene call, 5 bases matching. This TCR derives from an adult woman who had mild COVID-19 (a few samples of this study predate the infection). The sample titles of this study are shuffled in the database, so cell type and time point are left out; the donor was told from shared clones. Sequencing used PBMCs or a T cell subset sorted from them (not recorded which). Here the CDR3 is given as CASIPRGNSNYGYTF. In nucleotide form, the sequence is TGTGCCAGCATTCCTAGGGGTAACTCTAACTATGGCTACACCTTC.